Below are 29 T cell receptor beta chains sequenced from a single sample in a study of memory CD4+ T cells and cytomegalovirus serostatus. Generated by immunoSEQ multiplex PCR, the TCRdb table keeps only in-frame clones and is missing some. This table has over 45,000 clones, about four fifths appearing once. Single viable CD3+CD4+CD8-CD45RO+ cells were sorted as the memory CD4+ T cells. Sequenced input: memory CD4+ T cells from blood. These receptors were obtained from an adult in good health and CMV-seronegative. Some clones in this sample may be carry-over from other donors' samples.

The chain carries TRBV13 and TRBJ2-7; D may be TRBD1 or TRBD2 (5 bases each). Trimming removed 6 bases from V and 0 bases from J, with 12 bases in between. CDR1 and CDR2 from the germline V gene are PRHDT and FYEKMQ (reference sequence). CDR3 length equals 14 residues. The CDR3 nucleotides are TGTGCCAGCAGATCCGGGACCAACTCCTACGAGCAGTACTTC. It is translated as CASRSGTNSYEQYF.

V usage is TRBV30 and J usage is TRBJ2-5, with TRBD2 matching 11 bases. With 4 bases clipped from V and 5 bases from J, the junction kept 6 bases outside the gene matches. Per germline, CDR1 GTSNPN and CDR2 SVGIG (reference sequence). The CDR3 runs to 14 residues. The CDR3 spells CAWTSGGLRETQYF. Here the CDR3 DNA reads TGTGCCTGGACTAGCGGGGGGTTGAGGGAGACCCAGTACTTC.

The V and J genes are TRBV30 and TRBJ1-2; the D gene is possibly TRBD1 (6 bases). V lost 7 bases and J lost 0, with 21 bases in between. Germline V gene lookup returns CDR1 GTSNPN and CDR2 SVGIG (reference sequence). This CDR3 region has 16 residues. The CDR3 bases are TGTGCCTCCCCCCGAGGGGGACTTTTAGCTAACTATGGCTACACCTTC. Translation: CASPRGGLLANYGYTF.

This chain connects TRBV7-8 to TRBJ2-6, with D unclear. V was cut by 5 bases and J by 0 bases, with 17 bases left in between. Germline assignment: CDR1 SGHVS and CDR2 FQNEAQ. The CDR3 runs to 18 residues. CDR3 DNA sequence: TGTGCCAGCAGCCCACAGCCGCCCCCTAACTCTGGGGCCAACGTCCTGACTTTC. Amino acid sequence: CASSPQPPPNSGANVLTF.

This sequence joins TRBV7-9 and TRBJ2-7; 7 nucleotides line up with TRBD1. V trimming: 5 bases; J trimming: 5 bases; junction bases outside the gene matches: 3. This CDR3 is 12 amino acids long. Germline CDR1 SEHNR, CDR2 FQNEAQ (reference sequence). The CDR3 reads CASSHTGDEQYF. The CDR3 DNA reads as TGTGCCAGCAGCCATACAGGGGACGAGCAGTACTTC.

The V gene is TRBV18, the J gene TRBJ2-1; no firm D call. Between the trimmed V and J ends, which lost 5 bases and 4 bases, there was a span of 12 bases. Germline CDR1 KGHSH, CDR2 LQKENI. The CDR3 has 14 residues. The CDR3 sequence: CASSFSLEYNEQFF. The CDR3 coding sequence is TGTGCCAGCTCATTTAGTTTGGAGTACAATGAGCAGTTCTTC.

The gene calls are TRBV10-2 and TRBJ1-5, with D perhaps TRBD1 (5 bases). The germline V gene has CDR1 WSHSY and CDR2 SAAADI. CDR3 size: 14 residues. V was pared by 10 bases and J by 3 bases, with 16 bases between. The CDR3: CATQQPGYNQPQHF. The CDR3 nucleotides are TGCGCCACACAACAGCCAGGGTACAATCAGCCCCAGCATTTT.

CDR3 protein: CASSWWTESYEQYF. Written as DNA, the CDR3 is TGTGCCAGCAGCTGGTGGACGGAGTCCTACGAGCAGTACTTC. This chain joins TRBV5-6 and TRBJ2-7; D is ambiguous. The CDR3 totals 14 residues. Per the germline V gene, CDR1 is SGHDT and CDR2 is YYEEEE. V was trimmed by 3 bases and J by 1 base, leaving 11 bases between them.

This clone showed up just once. This chain joins TRBV10-3 and TRBJ1-5, with unresolved D. The CDR3 sequence is 12 residues long. CDR1 and CDR2 from the germline V gene are ENHRY and SYGVKD. Trimming shortened V by 2 bases and J by 6 bases, and 5 bases separated the two germline ends. The CDR3 is CAISEQTQPQHF. CDR3 nucleotides: TGTGCCATCAGTGAGCAGACTCAGCCCCAGCATTTT.

CDR3 sequence: CASGLAAGQGHTEAFF. Written as DNA, the CDR3 is TGTGCTAGTGGCCTGGCAGCGGGACAGGGCCACACTGAAGCTTTCTTT. The genes are TRBV12-5 and TRBJ1-1, with TRBD1 matching 9 bases. This CDR3 is built from 16 residues. The V and J ends lost 6 bases and 3 bases, in that order; junction bases with no gene match: 11. From germline, CDR1 is LGHNT and CDR2 FRNRAP. Full variable domain (outside the CDR3, taken from reference TRBV12-5 and TRBJ1-1): DARVTQTPRHKVTEMGQEVTMRCQPILGHNTVFWYRQTMMQGLELLAYFRNRAPLDDSGMPKDRFSAEMPDATLATLKIQPSEPRDSAVYFCASGLAAGQGHTEAFFGQGTRLTVV.

This chain connects TRBV6-1 to TRBJ2-7; TRBD1 aligns across 8 bases. Looked up from germline, CDR1 is MNHNS and CDR2 is SASEGT. V trimming: 7 bases; J trimming: 0 bases; junction bases outside the gene matches: 5. CDR3 size: 14 residues. The CDR3 protein is CASTEGQASYEQYF. The CDR3 nucleotides are TGTGCCAGCACCGAGGGACAGGCCTCCTACGAGCAGTACTTC.

This clone has only a few counts. This chain links TRBV5-6 with TRBJ1-2; 9 bases line up with TRBD1. CDR3 length equals 14 residues. V trimming: 6 bases; J trimming: 4 bases; junction bases outside the gene matches: 7. Per germline, CDR1 SGHDT and CDR2 YYEEEE. CDR3: CASTGRDRAYGYTF. The CDR3 bases are TGTGCCAGCACAGGGAGGGACAGGGCCTATGGCTACACCTTC.

The V call is TRBV6-5, the J call TRBJ1-3, with 7 positions matching TRBD1. The CDR3 has 14 amino acids. The trim removed 2 bases at V and 5 bases at J, leaving 3 bases unmatched. Germline CDR1 reads MNHEY; CDR2 reads SVGAGI. The CDR3, as DNA: TGTGCCAGCAGTTACGACAGGGATCGAAACACCATATATTTT. This gives the protein CASSYDRDRNTIYF.

This chain uses TRBV5-1 with TRBJ1-2, with 10 bases aligning to TRBD1. V dropped 0 bases and J dropped 6; count of bases not matched to a gene: 5. The germline gives CDR1 SGHRS, CDR2 YFSETQ. There are 15 residues in the CDR3. CDR3 coding DNA: TGCGCCAGCAGCTTGGCGAGGGACAGGGGCCATGGCTACACCTTC. The encoded protein is CASSLARDRGHGYTF.

The gene calls are TRBV6-1 and TRBJ1-5; D not certain. Germline CDR1 MNHNS, CDR2 SASEGT. This CDR3 comprises 13 residues. V was trimmed by 4 bases and J by 0 bases, leaving 4 bases between them. In DNA form, the CDR3 reads TGTGCCAGCAGTGCTTATAGCAATCAGCCCCAGCATTTT. It specifies CASSAYSNQPQHF.

This clone was observed once. This sequence joins TRBV5-6 and TRBJ2-3, with 7 bases fitting TRBD2. This CDR3 spans 15 amino acids. V dropped 0 bases and J dropped 3; count of bases not matched to a gene: 4. Germline CDR1 is SGHDT and CDR2 is YYEEEE. CDR3 sequence: CASSLDLRGTDTQYF. The CDR3 DNA sequence: TGTGCCAGCAGCTTGGATTTGCGGGGGACAGATACGCAGTATTTT. Using reference TRBV5-6 and TRBJ2-3 for the parts outside the CDR3, the full variable domain is DAGVTQSPTHLIKTRGQQVTLRCSPKSGHDTVSWYQQALGQGPQFIFQYYEEEERQRGNFPDRFSGHQFPNYSSELNVNALLLGDSALYLCASSLDLRGTDTQYFGPGTRLTVL.

This chain joins TRBV28 and TRBJ2-1, with D unclear. This CDR3 has 14 residues. Looked up from germline, CDR1 is MDHEN and CDR2 is SYDVKM. V was shortened by 5 bases and J by 0 bases, with 8 bases between the two germline ends. The CDR3 spells CASSLPGSYNEQFF. The CDR3 nucleotides are TGTGCCAGCAGTCTCCCGGGCTCCTACAATGAGCAGTTCTTC.

The chain couples TRBV15 to TRBJ2-2, with TRBD2 identical over 9 bases. This CDR3 has 17 residues. Germline values: CDR1 LNHNV, CDR2 YYDKDF (reference sequence). Trimming removed 3 bases from V and 9 bases from J; junction bases left unmatched: 14. CDR3 residues: CATSSGLGGRGTRELFF. The CDR3, as DNA: TGTGCCACCAGCAGCGGACTAGGCGGGAGGGGAACCCGGGAGCTGTTTTTT.

The CDR3 region is CASRGGQGAVYGYTF. The DNA for the CDR3 is TGTGCCAGCAGGGGAGGACAGGGGGCTGTCTATGGCTACACCTTC. V usage is TRBV5-5 and J usage is TRBJ1-2; 11 bases map to TRBD1. Germline V gives CDR1 SGHKS, CDR2 YYEKEE (reference sequence). Unmatched junction bases numbered 7, after V lost 5 bases and J lost 4 bases. The CDR3 has 15 amino acids.

DNA for the CDR3: TGCGCCAGCAGCTTGCAGGGGGGAGGACAGGGGATTCCCTACGAGCAGTACTTC. Its protein product is CASSLQGGGQGIPYEQYF. The J gene is TRBJ2-7, the V gene TRBV5-1; 9 nucleotides align to TRBD1. The CDR3 length is 18 residues. J lost 2 bases, V lost 1 base, and 13 bases had no gene match. Germline CDR1 reads SGHRS; CDR2 reads YFSETQ.

The rearrangement uses TRBV5-6 and TRBJ2-7, with D possibly TRBD2 on 6 matching bases. Trimming removed 2 bases from V and 2 bases from J, with 14 bases in between. The CDR3 sequence is 15 residues long. Germline CDR1 is SGHDT and CDR2 is YYEEEE. CDR3 nucleotides: TGTGCCAGCAGCTTCGGGGGACTGAGAACCTACGAGCAGTACTTC. It is translated as CASSFGGLRTYEQYF.

This clone has more than one count but fewer than ten. The chain employs TRBV12-5 and TRBJ1-1; the D gene is possibly TRBD1 (6 bases). The CDR3 length is 14 residues. Between the trimmed V and J ends, which lost 4 bases and 1 base, there was a span of 10 bases. The germline V gene encodes CDR1 LGHNT and CDR2 FRNRAP. The CDR3: CASGSLTGNTEAFF. The CDR3 coding sequence is TGTGCTAGTGGTTCCCTGACAGGGAACACTGAAGCTTTCTTT.

The chain uses TRBV28 and TRBJ1-4; D unclear. V lost 7 bases and J 0 bases, leaving 6 bases between the germline ends. This CDR3 contains 13 residues. Germline V gene sequence: CDR1 MDHEN, CDR2 SYDVKM. CDR3 loop: CASMGATNEKLFF. The CDR3 coding sequence is TGTGCCAGCATGGGTGCAACTAATGAAAAACTGTTTTTT. Supplemented by reference TRBV28 and TRBJ1-4, the full variable domain reads DVKVTQSSRYLVKRTGEKVFLECVQDMDHENMFWYRQDPGLGLRLIYFSYDVKMKEKGDIPEGYSVSREKKERFSLILESASTNQTSMYLCASMGATNEKLFFGSGTQLSVL.

J is TRBJ1-2 and V is TRBV19; D is unresolved. V lost 5 bases to trimming and J lost 5 bases, with 21 bases between them. The germline gives CDR1 LNHDA, CDR2 SQIVND (reference sequence). There are 16 residues in the CDR3. CDR3 protein: CASSWAEQFRGYGYTF. The CDR3 nucleotides read TGTGCCAGTAGTTGGGCCGAACAGTTCCGGGGATATGGCTACACCTTC.

V gene TRBV9 combines with J gene TRBJ2-2; 7 nucleotides line up with TRBD2. After removal of 3 bases from V and 4 bases from J, the junction contained 3 bases not matched to a gene. CDR1 SGDLS and CDR2 YYNGEE come from the germline V gene. The CDR3 is 14 residues long. The CDR3 spells CASSGAGVTGELFF. CDR3 in DNA: TGTGCCAGCAGCGGCGCGGGAGTCACCGGGGAGCTGTTTTTT.

This chain links TRBV6-1 with TRBJ1-3; D possibly corresponds to TRBD1 (6 bases). This CDR3 is 11 amino acids long. Germline values: CDR1 MNHNS, CDR2 SASEGT. V shed 10 bases and J shed 7 bases, with 11 bases lying between them. The CDR3 sequence: CATRQGNTIYF. The CDR3 DNA reads as TGTGCCACGCGGCAGGGGAACACCATATATTTT.

Here the CDR3 reads CASSGPGTSGLLGNEQFF. CDR3 nucleotides: TGTGCCAGCAGCGGACCCGGGACTAGCGGCCTATTGGGGAATGAGCAGTTCTTC. The genes are TRBV11-2 and TRBJ2-1, with TRBD2 matching 11 bases. CDR3 size: 18 residues. Germline values: CDR1 SGHAT, CDR2 FQNNGV. With V trimmed by 5 bases and J by 7 bases, 16 bases remained unmatched.

The chain employs TRBV11-2 and TRBJ1-5; a possible D gene is TRBD1 (5 bases). The CDR3 runs 14 residues. Trimming cost V 4 bases and J 7 bases, with 14 bases left between them. The germline V gene has CDR1 SGHAT and CDR2 FQNNGV. The CDR3 nucleotides read TGTGCCAGCAGCTACCTCCAGGGTTGCCAGCCCCAGCATTTT. This encodes CASSYLQGCQPQHF.

In this sample, this clone turned up a few times. The J gene is TRBJ2-5, the V gene TRBV7-2; a possible D gene is TRBD2 (5 bases). The germline V gene has CDR1 SGHTA and CDR2 FQGNSA. CDR3 length: 15 amino acids. V dropped 2 bases and J dropped 0 bases, with 10 bases sitting between them. The CDR3 DNA reads TGTGCCAGCAGCTTAACGGGGAGTTACCAAGAGACCCAGTACTTC. This gives the protein CASSLTGSYQETQYF. Full variable domain (missing parts from reference TRBV7-2 and TRBJ2-5): GAGVSQSPSNKVTEKGKDVELRCDPISGHTALYWYRQSLGQGLEFLIYFQGNSAPDKSGLPSDRFSAERTGGSVSTLTIQRTQQEDSAVYLCASSLTGSYQETQYFGPGTRLLVL.